This entry concerns a single T cell receptor beta chain. Its antigen remains unknown. The data were taken from a study of cytomegalovirus exposure and HLA in healthy donors. The study's findings and limits: Earlier findings revealed that most TCR beta V segments proved productive either about 87% or about 30% of the time. Later, an analysis found that common viral pathogens appeared to be linked with several of the most significant clusters.

The PCR employed 60 Vbeta primers together with 13 Jbeta primers. Using immunoSEQ multiplex PCR, the repertoire was profiled, and TCRdb retains in-frame clones only, with some absent. The sample includes 100,000 to 140,000 clones, 73% of them seen just once. This CDR3 contains 15 residues. Germline CDR1 and CDR2: SEHNR and FQNEAQ (reference sequence). Germline trimming cut 2 bases from V and 9 bases from J; bases unmatched to any gene: 10. V gene TRBV7-9 combines with J gene TRBJ2-1, with 7 bases fitting TRBD2. The sequence was obtained from a man aged 25-45 years in good health and CMV-seronegative. The sequenced material came from PBMCs. The CDR3, as DNA: TGTGCCAGCAGCTTATCCGAGCGGACTAGGGGTGAGCAGTTCTTC. This encodes CASSLSERTRGEQFF. Full variable domain (outside the CDR3, taken from reference TRBV7-9 and TRBJ2-1): DTGVSQNPRHKITKRGQNVTFRCDPISEHNRLYWYRQTLGQGPEFLTYFQNEAQLEKSRLLSDRFSAERPKGSFSTLEIQRTEQGDSAMYLCASSLSERTRGEQFFGPGTRLTVL.